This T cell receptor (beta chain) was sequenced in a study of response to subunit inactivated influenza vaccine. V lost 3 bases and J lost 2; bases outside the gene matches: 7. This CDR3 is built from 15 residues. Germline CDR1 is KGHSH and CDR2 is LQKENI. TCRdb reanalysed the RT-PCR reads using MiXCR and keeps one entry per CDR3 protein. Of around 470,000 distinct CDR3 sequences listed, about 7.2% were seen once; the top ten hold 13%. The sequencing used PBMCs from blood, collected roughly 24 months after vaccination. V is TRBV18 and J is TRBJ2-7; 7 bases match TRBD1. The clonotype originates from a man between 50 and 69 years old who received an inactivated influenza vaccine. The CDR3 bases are TGTGCCAGCTCACCTAAGGACAGGCCGACCTACGAGCAGTACTTC. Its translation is CASSPKDRPTYEQYF. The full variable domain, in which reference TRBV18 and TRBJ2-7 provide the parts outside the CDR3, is NAGVMQNPRHLVRRRGQEARLRCSPMKGHSHVYWYRQLPEEGLKFMVYLQKENIIDESGMPKERFSAEFPKEGPSILRIQQVVRGDSAAYFCASSPKDRPTYEQYFGPGTRLTVT.